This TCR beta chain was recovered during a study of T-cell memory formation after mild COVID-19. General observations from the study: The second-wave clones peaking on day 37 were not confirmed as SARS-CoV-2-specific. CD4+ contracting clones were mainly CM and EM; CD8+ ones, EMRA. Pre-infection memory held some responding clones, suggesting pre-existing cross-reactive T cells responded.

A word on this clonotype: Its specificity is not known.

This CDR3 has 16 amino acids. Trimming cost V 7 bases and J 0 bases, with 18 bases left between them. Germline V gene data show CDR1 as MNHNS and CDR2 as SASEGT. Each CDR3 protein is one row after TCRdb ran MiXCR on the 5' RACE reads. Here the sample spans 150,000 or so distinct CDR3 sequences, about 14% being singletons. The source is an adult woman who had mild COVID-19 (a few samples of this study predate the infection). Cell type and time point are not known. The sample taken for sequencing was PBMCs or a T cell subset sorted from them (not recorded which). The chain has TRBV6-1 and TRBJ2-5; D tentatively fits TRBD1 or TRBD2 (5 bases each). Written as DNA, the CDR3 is TGTGCCAGCACTAAATGGGGGAATCTGTACCAAGAGACCCAGTACTTC. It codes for CASTKWGNLYQETQYF.